The sequence of this T cell receptor beta chain was determined in a study of a mutant IDH1 vaccine in newly diagnosed glioma. For the study at large: The start of vaccination came 4-6 weeks after radiotherapy alone, or with temozolomide cycles. Treated patients, approximately 60% male and roughly 40% female, averaged roughly 43 years of age. Patients previously underwent radiotherapy, temozolomide, or both, and most underwent both.

Whole-study findings and limits: Vaccination induced immune responses in roughly 93% of patients.

As for this clone: Its antigen is currently unknown.

Time point defined: week 35, safety follow-up. A single vaccine dose contained 300 ug of mutant IDH1 20-mer peptide, and topical imiquimod was used with it. Produced via immunoSEQ multiplex PCR; TCRdb's table is partial and in-frame only. The data show 45,000 to 50,000 clones, approximately 90% seen once. CDR3 length equals 14 residues. The germline CDR1 and CDR2 sequences are MNHNY and SVGAGI (reference sequence). J was trimmed by 0 bases and V by 7 bases; bases with no gene match: 6. The source of this sequence is a woman in her forties with glioma. The sequenced sample was PBMCs, obtained from a glioma patient whose treatment included an IDH1 peptide vaccine. The chain couples TRBV6-6 to TRBJ2-7, with 7 bases lining up with TRBD1. CDR3 in amino acids: CASTASGGSYEQYF. As DNA, the CDR3 is TGTGCCAGCACCGCGTCAGGGGGCTCCTACGAGCAGTACTTC.